Below, 20 T cell receptor beta chains from the same sample are listed, as sequenced in a study of shared clonotypes between healthy human individuals. Produced via immunoSEQ multiplex PCR; TCRdb's table is partial and in-frame only. Here the sample spans 490,000 or so clones, less than 80% being singletons. The sample comprised PBMCs. Receptor source: a woman aged 40 to 55 in good health. Some clones in this sample may be carry-over from other donors' samples.

In regard to this clone: The sample holds other DNA sequences that translate to the same CDR3. The rearrangement uses TRBV7-9 and TRBJ2-1; 10 bases are shared with TRBD2. The CDR3 extends over 15 amino acids. V lost 3 bases to trimming and J lost 2 bases; unmatched junction nucleotides: 1. CDR1 SEHNR and CDR2 FQNEAQ come from the germline V gene (reference sequence). The CDR3 protein is CASSFGTSAYNEQFF. The CDR3 DNA follows: TGTGCCAGCAGCTTTGGGACTAGCGCCTACAATGAGCAGTTCTTC.

This clone was picked up one time. This chain connects TRBV29-1 to TRBJ2-5; TRBD1 might be the D (5 bases). The CDR3 runs to 13 residues. V dropped 2 bases and J dropped 5 bases, with 12 bases sitting between them. CDR1 and CDR2 (germline): SQVTM, ANQGSEA. CDR3 region: CSVEKTKGETQYF. In DNA, the CDR3 is TGCAGCGTTGAAAAAACCAAGGGGGAGACCCAGTACTTC. The variable domain in full, with the rest retrieved from reference TRBV29-1 and TRBJ2-5, is SAVISQKPSRDICQRGTSLTIQCQVDSQVTMMFWYRQQPGQSLTLIATANQGSEATYESGFVIDKFPISRPNLTFSTLTVSNMSPEDSSIYLCSVEKTKGETQYFGPGTRLLVL.

The chain joins TRBV11-3 to TRBJ2-7; 7 nucleotides agree with TRBD1. The CDR3 is made up of 13 amino acids. Germline values: CDR1 SGHNT, CDR2 YENEEA. V shed 5 bases, J shed 2 bases, and the junction held 3 bases outside the gene matches. The CDR3 DNA is TGTGCCAGCAGCCCGGGACAGCCCTACGAGCAGTACTTC. It specifies CASSPGQPYEQYF. The full variable domain, in which reference TRBV11-3 and TRBJ2-7 provide the parts outside the CDR3, is EAGVVQSPRYKIIEKKQPVAFWCNPISGHNTLYWYLQNLGQGPELLIRYENEEAVDDSQLPKDRFSAERLKGVDSTLKIQPAELGDSAVYLCASSPGQPYEQYFGPGTRLTVT.

This chain connects TRBV30 to TRBJ1-1; D may be TRBD1 (6 bases). In germline, CDR1 is GTSNPN, CDR2 SVGIG (reference sequence). V was cut by 2 bases and J by 5 bases, with 15 bases left in between. The CDR3 has 14 residues. This CDR3 is CAWSSTGWKTEAFF. Written as DNA, the CDR3 is TGTGCCTGGAGTTCAACAGGGTGGAAGACTGAAGCTTTCTTT. The full variable domain, its missing parts supplied by reference TRBV30 and TRBJ1-1, is SQTIHQWPATLVQPVGSPLSLECTVEGTSNPNLYWYRQAAGRGLQLLFYSVGIGQISSEVPQNLSASRPQDRQFILSSKKLLLSDSGFYLCAWSSTGWKTEAFFGQGTRLTVV.

The chain employs TRBV5-1 and TRBJ2-2; D unresolved. This CDR3 spans 14 amino acids. Between the trimmed V and J ends, which lost 0 bases and 4 bases, there was a span of 7 bases. The V gene's germline CDR1 is SGHRS and CDR2 YFSETQ. This chain's CDR3 is CASSLAPPTGELFF. CDR3 coding DNA: TGCGCCAGCAGCTTGGCCCCCCCCACCGGGGAGCTGTTTTTT.

A few counts support this clone. The chain combines TRBV7-9 with TRBJ2-5, with 7 bases fitting TRBD1. CDR1 is SEHNR, CDR2 FQNEAQ, per germline (reference sequence). This CDR3 has 15 residues. V lost 3 bases to trimming and J lost 3 bases; unmatched junction nucleotides: 7. The CDR3 here is CASSFPGQIEETQYF. In DNA, the CDR3 is TGTGCCAGCAGCTTTCCGGGACAGATAGAAGAGACCCAGTACTTC.

The chain recombines TRBV7-2 with TRBJ1-2, with D hard to call. The germline V gene encodes CDR1 SGHTA and CDR2 FQGNSA. V was shortened by 2 bases and J by 7 bases, with 11 bases between the two germline ends. This CDR3 is built from 13 residues. The chain's CDR3 is CASSLSGFSGYTF. CDR3 sequence (DNA): TGTGCCAGCAGCTTATCGGGTTTCTCTGGCTACACCTTC.

The chain recombines TRBV10-2 with TRBJ2-7; unclear D gene. The ends were cut back, 2 bases at V and 2 bases at J, with 4 bases in the middle. This CDR3 has 12 amino acids. Germline V CDR1 and CDR2: WSHSY, SAAADI. The CDR3 here is CASSENAYEQYF. CDR3 in DNA: TGCGCCAGCAGTGAGAACGCCTACGAGCAGTACTTC.

The chain combines TRBV11-2 with TRBJ1-1; the D gene is possibly TRBD1 (5 bases). V gave up 5 bases and J gave up 5 bases, with 27 bases separating them. This CDR3 has 18 amino acids. In germline, CDR1 is SGHAT, CDR2 FQNNGV. The CDR3 DNA reads TGTGCCAGCAGCCCCCTCGGCCCGCGGGGGGGGTGGAGAACTGAAGCTTTCTTT. Its translation: CASSPLGPRGGWRTEAFF.

Note on this clone: The sample carries other DNA sequences with the same CDR3. The chain is built from TRBV7-2 and TRBJ2-3; D is ambiguous. Trimming took 1 base from V and 0 from J, leaving 8 bases between them. The CDR3 has 15 amino acids. CDR1 SGHTA and CDR2 FQGNSA come from the germline V gene. The CDR3 region is CASSLVAASTDTQYF. For the CDR3, the DNA is TGTGCCAGCAGCTTAGTGGCGGCTAGCACAGATACGCAGTATTTT. The whole variable domain, remainder taken from reference TRBV7-2 and TRBJ2-3, is GAGVSQSPSNKVTEKGKDVELRCDPISGHTALYWYRQSLGQGLEFLIYFQGNSAPDKSGLPSDRFSAERTGGSVSTLTIQRTQQEDSAVYLCASSLVAASTDTQYFGPGTRLTVL.

The CDR3 coding sequence is TGTGCCAGCAGCTTAGTCCCCGGGAGATCCTACGAGCAGTACTTC. Translation gives CASSLVPGRSYEQYF. This chain uses TRBV13 with TRBJ2-7; weak D call: TRBD2 (6 bases). Trimming pared 1 base from V and 1 base from J, leaving 11 bases between. This CDR3 contains 15 residues. Germline-derived CDR1 and CDR2 are PRHDT and FYEKMQ (reference sequence).

The rearrangement uses TRBV5-1 and TRBJ1-1; the match to TRBD1 covers 7 bases. V lost 0 bases, J lost 3 bases, and 5 bases stayed unmatched. Germline loops: CDR1 SGHRS, CDR2 YFSETQ. The CDR3 length is 15 residues. The CDR3, as DNA: TGCGCCAGCAGCTTGGCAGGGACAGACCACACTGAAGCTTTCTTT. It translates to CASSLAGTDHTEAFF.

The chain couples TRBV30 to TRBJ2-1; 11 nucleotides align to TRBD2. Germline CDR1 GTSNPN, CDR2 SVGIG (reference sequence). The V and J ends lost 2 bases and 6 bases, in that order; junction bases with no gene match: 6. The CDR3 has 15 residues. The DNA of the CDR3 is TGTGCCTGGAGTTCACTAGCGGGAGAAATCAATGAGCAGTTCTTC. Translated, it gives CAWSSLAGEINEQFF.

The V call is TRBV5-1, the J call TRBJ2-7; tentatively, D is TRBD1 or TRBD2 (5 bases each). The CDR3 extends over 13 amino acids. V dropped 0 bases and J dropped 3 bases, with 7 bases sitting between them. Germline loops: CDR1 SGHRS, CDR2 YFSETQ. The CDR3 DNA sequence: TGCGCCAGCAGCTTGGGGGACGGCTACGAGCAGTACTTC. Its protein is CASSLGDGYEQYF. Based on the CDR3 plus reference TRBV5-1 and TRBJ2-7, the full variable domain is KAGVTQTPRYLIKTRGQQVTLSCSPISGHRSVSWYQQTPGQGLQFLFEYFSETQRNKGNFPGRFSGRQFSNSRSEMNVSTLELGDSALYLCASSLGDGYEQYFGPGTRLTVT.

This chain connects TRBV28 to TRBJ2-7, with D perhaps matching TRBD1 (6 bases). Trimming removed 4 bases from V and 2 bases from J, with 9 bases in between. Germline CDR1 MDHEN, CDR2 SYDVKM. The CDR3 is 13 residues long. The CDR3 DNA sequence: TGTGCCAGCAGTTCCGGGACACCCTACGAGCAGTACTTC. It is translated as CASSSGTPYEQYF.

This clone occurred a few times. The chain employs TRBV30 and TRBJ1-2; D gene ambiguous. Germline values: CDR1 GTSNPN, CDR2 SVGIG (reference sequence). V gave up 5 bases and J gave up 7 bases, with 17 bases separating them. The CDR3 contains 13 residues. CDR3 sequence (DNA): TGTGCCTGGTACCACGGAACCACTAGTGGCTACACCTTC. The encoded protein is CAWYHGTTSGYTF.

This clone was observed a handful of times. The V call is TRBV7-2, the J call TRBJ1-5; weak D call: TRBD1 (5 bases). Per the germline V gene, CDR1 is SGHTA and CDR2 is FQGNSA. Between the trimmed V and J ends, which lost 1 base and 3 bases, there was a span of 10 bases. The CDR3 is 15 residues long. CDR3 in amino acids: CASSLEGTTNQPQHF. DNA for the CDR3: TGTGCCAGCAGCTTAGAAGGGACGACCAATCAGCCCCAGCATTTT.

Turning to this clone: Because it lacks the conserved phenylalanine or tryptophan at the end, this CDR3 is likely a read error. The genes are TRBV18 and TRBJ2-7; D possibly uses TRBD1 or TRBD2 (5 bases each). This CDR3 contains 15 residues. The V gene lost 4 bases and the J gene lost 0 bases, with 13 bases spanning the gap. Germline V CDR1 and CDR2: KGHSH, LQKENI. The CDR3 DNA follows: TGTGCCAGCTCACAAAGCCGGGACCACTCCTACGAGCAGTACCTC. Protein product: CASSQSRDHSYEQYL.

The chain combines TRBV4-2 with TRBJ2-1, with no clear D. Trimming removed 1 base at V and 7 bases at J, with 14 bases between. CDR1 is LGHNA and CDR2 is YNFKEQ in the germline V gene. The CDR3 is made up of 15 amino acids. DNA of the CDR3: TGTGCCAGCAGCCAAGCGACGGGCCAACTTAATGAGCAGTTCTTC. It specifies CASSQATGQLNEQFF.

This clone was detected a few times. A far larger clone lies a single base away; this is likely a read error. In DNA form, the CDR3 reads TGTGCCAGCACCCCGAGTGGTGGCATCTATCAGCCCCAGCATTTT. Its protein is CASTPSGGIYQPQHF. The chain carries TRBV28 and TRBJ1-5, with no clear D. Germline values: CDR1 MDHEN, CDR2 SYDVKM. Deletions cut 7 bases from V and 5 bases from J, with 18 bases between. CDR3 length equals 15 residues. Full variable domain (remainder filled in from reference TRBV28 and TRBJ1-5): DVKVTQSSRYLVKRTGEKVFLECVQDMDHENMFWYRQDPGLGLRLIYFSYDVKMKEKGDIPEGYSVSREKKERFSLILESASTNQTSMYLCASTPSGGIYQPQHFGDGTRLSIL.